The 24 T cell receptor beta chains presented below share a single source sample, sequenced in a study of cytomegalovirus exposure and HLA in healthy donors. The PCR made use of 60 Vbeta and 13 Jbeta primers. The repertoire was sequenced with immunoSEQ multiplex PCR; TCRdb's copy has only in-frame clones and lacks some. The sample carries more than 95,000 clones, 75% to 80% recorded once. The sample was PBMCs. All receptors derive from a man between 60 and 75 years old in good health and CMV-seropositive.

V usage is TRBV28 and J usage is TRBJ2-7; D is ambiguous. Looked up from germline, CDR1 is MDHEN and CDR2 is SYDVKM. V lost 3 bases to trimming and J lost 1 base, with 16 bases between them. The CDR3 consists of 16 residues. The CDR3 DNA reads TGTGCCAGCAGTTTTCGGTACGGAGAGTCATCCTACGAGCAGTACTTC. Translation gives CASSFRYGESSYEQYF.

The V call is TRBV5-1, the J call TRBJ1-6; weak D call: TRBD1 (5 bases). The CDR3 runs to 14 residues. V lost 0 bases, J lost 6 bases, and 7 bases lay in between. Germline V CDR1 and CDR2: SGHRS, YFSETQ. The CDR3 DNA is TGCGCCAGCAGCTTGGCGCAGGGTAATTCACCCCTCCACTTT. Its protein product is CASSLAQGNSPLHF.

This clone was seen once. The chain joins TRBV6-5 to TRBJ2-5; a possible D gene is TRBD2 (5 bases). CDR3 length equals 12 residues. Germline values: CDR1 MNHEY, CDR2 SVGAGI. Trimming removed 2 bases from V and 4 bases from J, with 5 bases in between. The CDR3 loop reads CASSYSGETQYF. The CDR3 DNA follows: TGTGCCAGCAGTTACAGCGGAGAGACCCAGTACTTC.

This chain joins TRBV6-6 and TRBJ2-5; 10 bases are shared with TRBD1. V was clipped by 4 bases and J by 5 bases; unmatched bases: 10. Germline loops: CDR1 MNHNY, CDR2 SVGAGI (reference sequence). The CDR3 runs 16 residues. CDR3 loop: CASSFTDRGRRETQYF. The DNA for the CDR3 is TGTGCCAGCAGTTTCACTGACAGGGGGCGTAGGGAGACCCAGTACTTC.

The chain joins TRBV9 to TRBJ2-7, with D perhaps matching TRBD2 (6 bases). V lost 4 bases and J 5 bases, leaving 16 bases between the germline ends. CDR1 and CDR2 from the germline V gene are SGDLS and YYNGEE. CDR3 length: 14 amino acids. CDR3 coding DNA: TGTGCCAGCAGCCCCGGGGGTTGGGGCGACGAGCAGTACTTC. It yields the protein CASSPGGWGDEQYF.

The genes are TRBV5-1 and TRBJ1-2, with unresolved D. Germline assignment: CDR1 SGHRS and CDR2 YFSETQ. The CDR3 is made up of 14 amino acids. V lost 1 base and J 3 bases, leaving 10 bases between the germline ends. This CDR3 is CASSLSAADYGYTF. The CDR3 nucleotides read TGCGCCAGCAGCTTGTCAGCCGCGGACTATGGCTACACCTTC.

V is TRBV9 and J is TRBJ2-1, with D tentatively TRBD1 (6 bases). Trimming cost V 3 bases and J 0 bases, with 19 bases left between them. The CDR3 is 18 residues long. The germline V gene has CDR1 SGDLS and CDR2 YYNGEE. CDR3 loop: CASSDGGRSQSSYNEQFF. DNA for the CDR3: TGTGCCAGCAGCGATGGGGGCCGGAGCCAATCCTCCTACAATGAGCAGTTCTTC.

The chain has TRBV6-1 and TRBJ1-1; D uncertain. Trimming took off 7 bases at V and 1 base at J, with 10 bases between the two ends. Germline-derived CDR1 and CDR2 are MNHNS and SASEGT. This CDR3 is 13 amino acids long. The CDR3 nucleotides are TGTGCCAGCACCCAGAGGTGGAACACTGAAGCTTTCTTT. Translated, it gives CASTQRWNTEAFF.

This clone showed up just once. V gene TRBV6-8 combines with J gene TRBJ2-2; the match to TRBD1 covers 7 bases. V shed 2 bases and J 3 bases; nucleotides not matched to a gene: 3. The V gene's germline CDR1 is MNHGY and CDR2 SAAAGT. CDR3 length: 15 residues. The CDR3 loop reads CASSYRGLDTGELFF. The CDR3, as DNA: TGTGCCAGCAGTTACAGGGGGCTTGACACCGGGGAGCTGTTTTTT.

This chain uses TRBV7-9 with TRBJ2-7; D gene uncertain. Germline V gene data show CDR1 as SEHNR and CDR2 as FQNEAQ (reference sequence). This CDR3 comprises 12 residues. Trimming cost V 3 bases and J 0 bases, with 3 bases left between them. Written as DNA, the CDR3 is TGTGCCAGCAGCTTGAGCTCCTACGAGCAGTACTTC. Its translation is CASSLSSYEQYF. Variable domain in full (rest from reference TRBV7-9 and TRBJ2-7): DTGVSQNPRHKITKRGQNVTFRCDPISEHNRLYWYRQTLGQGPEFLTYFQNEAQLEKSRLLSDRFSAERPKGSFSTLEIQRTEQGDSAMYLCASSLSSYEQYFGPGTRLTVT.

The rearrangement uses TRBV5-1 and TRBJ1-3; 7 bases align to TRBD1. J was trimmed by 5 bases and V by 0 bases; bases with no gene match: 5. The germline CDR1 and CDR2 sequences are SGHRS and YFSETQ. This CDR3 has 15 residues. The CDR3 sequence is CASSLDGTERNTIYF. CDR3 bases: TGCGCCAGCAGCTTGGACGGGACAGAGCGAAACACCATATATTTT.

V and J are TRBV28 and TRBJ2-5, with D possibly matching TRBD2 (6 bases). V was cut by 0 bases and J by 0 bases, with 14 bases left in between. The CDR3 sequence is 17 residues long. CDR1 and CDR2 from the germline V gene are MDHEN and SYDVKM. The CDR3 sequence: CASSLWGRGQDQETQYF. In nucleotides, the CDR3 is TGTGCCAGCAGTTTATGGGGGCGGGGCCAAGACCAAGAGACCCAGTACTTC.

The chain recombines TRBV9 with TRBJ2-7, with 9 bases matching TRBD1. Trimming removed 4 bases from V and 0 bases from J; junction bases left unmatched: 5. CDR3 size: 15 residues. Germline CDR1 is SGDLS and CDR2 is YYNGEE. CDR3 sequence reads: CASSPDRGSSYEQYF. CDR3 DNA: TGTGCCAGCAGCCCGGACAGGGGAAGCTCCTACGAGCAGTACTTC.

The rearrangement links TRBV29-1 to TRBJ1-3; 7 nucleotides align to TRBD1. The germline gives CDR1 SQVTM, CDR2 ANQGSEA. The V segment lost 4 bases and the J segment 0 bases; nucleotides outside the gene matches: 9. This CDR3 is 16 amino acids long. CDR3 sequence: CSVVFGTASSGNTIYF. The CDR3, as DNA: TGCAGCGTTGTTTTCGGGACAGCGAGCTCTGGAAACACCATATATTTT.

The chain employs TRBV5-1 and TRBJ2-7; the match to TRBD1 covers 7 bases. Trimming at V came to 4 bases and at J to 0 bases, leaving 7 bases not matched to a gene. CDR3 size: 15 residues. CDR1 is SGHRS, CDR2 YFSETQ, per germline. CDR3 protein: CASSRTGTDSYEQYF. CDR3 coding DNA: TGCGCCAGCAGCCGGACCGGGACAGACTCCTACGAGCAGTACTTC.

The chain links TRBV5-1 to TRBJ1-1; D might be TRBD1 (6 bases). CDR3 length: 14 residues. Looked up from germline, CDR1 is SGHRS and CDR2 is YFSETQ. Trimming took 2 bases from V and 11 from J, leaving 19 bases between them. The DNA for the CDR3 is TGCGCCAGCAGCTTAGTAGGGGAGGGGGTGATCGCTTTCTTT. Amino acids: CASSLVGEGVIAFF.

This chain links TRBV11-1 with TRBJ2-3, with D possibly matching TRBD2 (5 bases). The germline V gene encodes CDR1 SGHAT and CDR2 FQDESV (reference sequence). The CDR3 is made up of 13 amino acids. Deletions cut 1 base from V and 4 bases from J, with 6 bases between. The DNA of the CDR3 is TGTGCCAGCAGCTTAGACGGGGCAGATACGCAGTATTTT. Its translation is CASSLDGADTQYF.

The chain employs TRBV5-6 and TRBJ1-6; D gene uncertain. V was clipped by 0 bases and J by 0 bases, with 7 bases between them. In germline, CDR1 is SGHDT, CDR2 YYEEEE. The CDR3 spans 16 residues. As DNA, the CDR3 is TGTGCCAGCAGCTTGGTGGGGAGCTCCTATAATTCACCCCTCCACTTT. This encodes CASSLVGSSYNSPLHF.

This rearrangement joins TRBV5-1 to TRBJ2-1; D is perhaps TRBD1 (6 bases). Trimming removed 3 bases at V and 4 bases at J, with 8 bases between. The CDR3 runs to 13 residues. Germline lookup yields CDR1 SGHRS and CDR2 YFSETQ. The CDR3 is CASSWGQYNEQFF. In DNA form, the CDR3 reads TGCGCCAGCAGCTGGGGACAATACAATGAGCAGTTCTTC.

This clone was counted a single time. Other DNA sequences in this specimen translate into the identical CDR3. This chain uses TRBV6-5 with TRBJ2-5, with 8 bases fitting TRBD1. Per the germline V gene, CDR1 is MNHEY and CDR2 is SVGAGI. CDR3 length: 14 residues. Unmatched junction bases numbered 5, after V lost 5 bases and J lost 3 bases. The CDR3 is CASSGRDRKETQYF. In nucleotides, the CDR3 is TGTGCCAGCAGTGGCCGGGACAGGAAAGAGACCCAGTACTTC.

V is TRBV9 and J is TRBJ2-7, with 11 bases matching TRBD1. The V gene's germline CDR1 is SGDLS and CDR2 YYNGEE. Trimming cost V 5 bases and J 0 bases; bases outside gene matches: 7. This CDR3 is built from 16 residues. The CDR3 loop reads CASRPRDRGNSYEQYF. CDR3 DNA: TGTGCCAGCAGACCTAGGGACAGGGGGAACTCCTACGAGCAGTACTTC.

This clone was seen a single time. V usage is TRBV5-4 and J usage is TRBJ2-3; no firm D call. With 0 bases removed from V and 4 bases from J, the gap between germline ends came to 9 bases. Per germline, CDR1 SGHNT and CDR2 YYREEE (reference sequence). This CDR3 has 14 residues. This chain's CDR3 is CASSLAVEPDTQYF. The CDR3 bases are TGTGCCAGCAGCTTGGCCGTGGAGCCAGATACGCAGTATTTT.

This clone was picked up a small number of times. This chain joins TRBV7-9 and TRBJ2-1; 7 nucleotides agree with TRBD1. The CDR3 has 15 residues. Germline loops: CDR1 SEHNR, CDR2 FQNEAQ (reference sequence). Trimming at V came to 5 bases and at J to 5 bases, leaving 9 bases not matched to a gene. The CDR3, as DNA: TGTGCCAGCAGCACCCCCGGGACAGCTGACAATGAGCAGTTCTTC. Translated: CASSTPGTADNEQFF.

The chain joins TRBV7-9 to TRBJ2-1; TRBD2 aligns across 8 bases. The J segment lost 3 bases and the V segment lost 5 bases, leaving 6 bases of the junction unmatched. Germline-derived CDR1 and CDR2 are SEHNR and FQNEAQ (reference sequence). This CDR3 region has 15 residues. The CDR3 loop is CASSLTSGVYNEQFF. The CDR3 DNA sequence: TGTGCCAGCAGCCTCACTAGCGGAGTCTACAATGAGCAGTTCTTC.